This TCR beta chain stems from a study of regulatory T cells in long-lasting Graves disease. V lost 1 base and J 2 bases, leaving 15 bases between the germline ends. Germline assignment: CDR1 DFQATT and CDR2 SNEGSKA (reference sequence). The CDR3 extends over 15 amino acids. CDR3-region Arm-PCR and iRepertoire HTBI primers produced the TCR beta libraries. MiXCR, run by TCRdb on the multiplex PCR reads, gives a single entry per CDR3 protein. The profile shows 500,000 or so distinct CDR3 sequences, roughly 16% of them singletons. In its sample, this clonotype was seen a few times. Time point of the sample: newly diagnosed GD, antithyroid drugs for less than 3 months. The TCR library used RNA extracted from PBMCs. This sample also appeared in a second study, on T cells in Graves' hyperthyroidism and ophthalmopathy.

This material consisted of peripheral blood mononuclear cells (PBMCs), taken at new diagnosis, from a patient treated with antithyroid drugs. V usage is TRBV20-1 and J usage is TRBJ2-7, with D perhaps being TRBD1 or TRBD2 (7 bases each). The TCR sequence derives from a man aged 40-55 years with Graves disease. The CDR3 DNA reads TGCAGTGCTAGAGTGGGCAGGGGGGGCCCCTACGAGCAGTACTTC. Protein: CSARVGRGGPYEQYF.